The rows below give T cell receptor beta chains drawn from one sample of a study of blood T cell repertoires in COVID-19. Repertoires were generated with immunoSEQ multiplex PCR, while TCRdb's copy carries only in-frame clones and drops some. Of 200,000 to 250,000 clones in the sample, 88% were seen once. The sequenced material came from peripheral blood. The receptors were sampled from a woman aged 60-75 years with acute or convalescent COVID-19. CDR3s include the opening cysteine and the closing phenylalanine or tryptophan. Fields, in order: clone size, J gene, D gene, V gene, CDR3 protein, CDR3 DNA. The D gene is left open where the match is weak. Expanded clones get a size class; other rows say once, few or many, or leave the size out.

size: .
J: TRBJ2-1
D: TRBD2
V: TRBV4-1
CDR3: CASSQVHGRDSYNEQFF
DNA: TGCGCCAGCAGCCAAGTGCACGGGAGGGACTCCTACAATGAGCAGTTCTTC

size: few
J: TRBJ2-1
D: .
V: TRBV10-2
CDR3: CASSDQGLGPNEQFF
DNA: TGCGCCAGCAGTGATCAAGGACTCGGCCCCAATGAGCAGTTCTTC

size: .
J: TRBJ2-5
D: TRBD1
V: TRBV11-3
CDR3: CASSPGQGSGETQYF
DNA: TGTGCCAGCAGCCCGGGACAGGGCTCAGGAGAGACCCAGTACTTC

size: .
J: TRBJ1-1
D: .
V: TRBV7-3
CDR3: CASSLDGGHGAEAFF
DNA: TGTGCCAGCAGCCTAGACGGCGGACACGGTGCTGAAGCTTTCTTT

size: .
J: TRBJ1-2
D: .
V: TRBV4-2
CDR3: CASSQAQGDFNYGYTF
DNA: TGTGCCAGCAGCCAAGCACAAGGAGACTTTAACTATGGCTACACCTTC

size: .
J: TRBJ1-2
D: TRBD1
V: TRBV7-9
CDR3: CAIDDRDGYTF
DNA: TGTGCCATCGATGACAGGGATGGCTACACCTTC

size: .
J: TRBJ2-7
D: TRBD2
V: TRBV5-6
CDR3: CASSQPGLAYEQYF
DNA: TGTGCCAGCAGCCAGCCGGGACTAGCGTACGAGCAGTACTTC

size: .
J: TRBJ1-2
D: TRBD1
V: TRBV9
CDR3: CASRRTGGNGYTF
DNA: TGTGCCAGCCGACGGACAGGGGGCAATGGCTACACCTTC

size: .
J: TRBJ1-2
D: .
V: TRBV6-5
CDR3: CASTAYREGYTF
DNA: TGTGCCAGCACCGCCTACAGAGAAGGCTACACCTTC

size: .
J: TRBJ2-7
D: .
V: TRBV30
CDR3: CAWRSRGRGYEQYF
DNA: TGTGCCTGGAGAAGTCGCGGTAGGGGTTACGAGCAGTACTTC

size: few
J: TRBJ1-1
D: .
V: TRBV10-2
CDR3: CASSDGQGRNTEAFF
DNA: TGCGCCAGCAGTGATGGTCAGGGGAGAAACACTGAAGCTTTCTTT

size: .
J: TRBJ2-3
D: TRBD1
V: TRBV29-1
CDR3: CSVDATGSSTDTQYF
DNA: TGCAGCGTTGACGCGACAGGGTCTAGCACAGATACGCAGTATTTT

size: .
J: TRBJ1-1
D: TRBD1
V: TRBV19
CDR3: CASKVGQRLLETEAFF
DNA: TGTGCCAGTAAGGTGGGACAGCGGCTTTTGGAGACTGAAGCTTTCTTT

size: few
J: TRBJ1-5
D: .
V: TRBV27
CDR3: CASSHDRTSNQPQHF
DNA: TGTGCCAGCAGCCACGACAGGACTTCCAATCAGCCCCAGCATTTT

size: few
J: TRBJ1-2
D: TRBD1
V: TRBV5-5
CDR3: CASSLTMTGGYGYTF
DNA: TGTGCCAGCAGCCTAACAATGACAGGGGGCTATGGCTACACCTTC

size: .
J: TRBJ2-5
D: .
V: TRBV3-1/TRBV3-2
CDR3: CASSLRQDQETQYF
DNA: TGTGCCAGCAGCCTAAGACAGGACCAAGAGACCCAGTACTTC

size: .
J: TRBJ2-7
D: TRBD2
V: TRBV30
CDR3: CAWSVALAGSYEQYF
DNA: TGTGCCTGGAGTGTTGCCCTAGCGGGATCCTACGAGCAGTACTTC

size: .
J: TRBJ2-3
D: TRBD1
V: TRBV10-2
CDR3: CASGRQGADTQYF
DNA: TGCGCCAGCGGCAGACAGGGGGCAGATACGCAGTATTTT

size: once
J: TRBJ1-5
D: TRBD1
V: TRBV11-2
CDR3: CASSMDRINQPQHF
DNA: TGTGCCAGCAGCATGGACAGGATAAATCAGCCCCAGCATTTT

size: .
J: TRBJ2-2
D: TRBD1
V: TRBV19
CDR3: CASIEGQGATGELFF
DNA: TGTGCCAGTATCGAGGGACAGGGAGCCACCGGGGAGCTGTTTTTT

size: few
J: TRBJ1-1
D: .
V: TRBV11-1
CDR3: CASSPTSTANTEAFF
DNA: TGTGCCAGCAGCCCCACCTCGACAGCGAACACTGAAGCTTTCTTT

size: once
J: TRBJ1-6
D: .
V: TRBV6-5
CDR3: CASNRPLSSPLHF
DNA: TGTGCCAGCAACAGGCCGTTGAGTTCACCCCTCCACTTT

size: once
J: TRBJ2-1
D: TRBD1
V: TRBV19
CDR3: CASSIGQGNVMAYNEQFF
DNA: TGTGCCAGTAGTATCGGACAGGGGAACGTGATGGCCTACAATGAGCAGTTCTTC

size: .
J: TRBJ2-2
D: TRBD2
V: TRBV10-3
CDR3: CAISEGRAGGTGELFF
DNA: TGTGCCATCAGTGAAGGGCGAGCGGGAGGGACCGGGGAGCTGTTTTTT

size: .
J: TRBJ1-5
D: .
V: TRBV6-1
CDR3: CASREDRTWLNNQPQHF
DNA: TGTGCCAGCAGAGAAGACAGGACGTGGTTAAACAATCAGCCCCAGCATTTT

size: .
J: TRBJ1-2
D: TRBD1
V: TRBV5-6
CDR3: CASSLGPSGQMGFNYGYTF
DNA: TGTGCCAGCAGCTTGGGCCCGTCGGGACAGATGGGTTTTAACTATGGCTACACCTTC

size: .
J: TRBJ1-1
D: TRBD1
V: TRBV5-4
CDR3: CASSATGTGGGNTEAFF
DNA: TGTGCCAGCAGCGCGACCGGGACAGGGGGCGGGAACACTGAAGCTTTCTTT

size: .
J: TRBJ1-3
D: .
V: TRBV3-1/TRBV3-2
CDR3: CASSQNARGSGNTIYF
DNA: TGTGCCAGCAGCCAAAATGCGCGGGGCTCTGGAAACACCATATATTTT

size: once
J: TRBJ2-5
D: TRBD2
V: TRBV5-1
CDR3: CASSFSGLETQYF
DNA: TGCGCCAGCAGCTTTAGCGGGTTAGAGACCCAGTACTTC

size: .
J: TRBJ1-4
D: TRBD1
V: TRBV5-1
CDR3: CASSQNRTGSNEKLFF
DNA: TGCGCCAGCAGCCAAAATCGGACAGGTAGTAATGAAAAACTGTTTTTT

size: .
J: TRBJ2-1
D: .
V: TRBV15
CDR3: CATSPTGYMLFF
DNA: TGTGCCACCAGTCCTACCGGGTACATGCTGTTCTTC

size: .
J: TRBJ1-1
D: TRBD1
V: TRBV2
CDR3: CASTGQGNTEAFF
DNA: TGTGCCAGCACCGGACAGGGGAACACTGAAGCTTTCTTT

size: .
J: TRBJ2-4
D: TRBD2
V: TRBV6-7
CDR3: CASSPLAAAGIQYF
DNA: TGTGCCAGCAGCCCTCTAGCGGCTGCCGGCATTCAGTACTTC